Following are 22 T cell receptor beta chains from one sample sequenced in a study of blood T cells in healthy people across ages. PCR was performed a second time for about 7 to 12 cycles using a sample-barcoded 5' primer and a J-beta primer mix. MiXCR was run by TCRdb on the 5' RACE reads, yielding one entry per CDR3 protein. The data contain around 800,000 distinct CDR3 sequences, about 62% of them singletons. Material: blood. All receptors derive from a man aged 25 to 45 in good health.

V and J are TRBV18 and TRBJ2-3; a weak D match, TRBD2 (5 bases). The CDR3 has 16 residues. V lost 4 bases and J 1 base, leaving 15 bases between the germline ends. Germline V gene lookup returns CDR1 KGHSH and CDR2 LQKENI. CDR3 residues: CASSRGRAAGTDTQYF. The CDR3 coding sequence is TGTGCCAGCTCACGTGGGAGAGCGGCGGGCACAGATACGCAGTATTTT.

The rearrangement joins TRBV12-3 or TRBV12-4 to TRBJ2-7; 11 positions agree with TRBD2. CDR3 length: 16 residues. After removal of 2 bases from V and 4 bases from J, the junction contained 7 bases not matched to a gene. The CDR3 loop is CASSLYGTSGVYEQYF. The CDR3 DNA reads as TGTGCCAGCAGTTTATACGGGACTAGCGGCGTTTACGAGCAGTACTTC.

The CDR3 bases are TGCAGCGTTGAAGGAGCCTCAAGCGGGGTCCACCCCTACGAGCAGTACTTC. Translating it yields CSVEGASSGVHPYEQYF. V is TRBV29-1 and J is TRBJ2-5; 7 bases match TRBD2. The DNA end is more similar to TRBJ2-7, so the J call may be wrong. Germline loops: CDR1 SQVTM, CDR2 ANQGSEA. This CDR3 is built from 17 residues.

V and J are TRBV4-2 and TRBJ1-2; D call uncertain. Germline V gives CDR1 LGHNA, CDR2 YNFKEQ. The germline V and J ends were trimmed by 0 bases and 8 bases, with 13 bases remaining between them. This CDR3 has 14 residues. The CDR3 DNA follows: TGTGCCAGCAGCCAAGAGCCGCTCGCGGGGGGCTACACCTTC. This gives the protein CASSQEPLAGGYTF.

The chain combines TRBV10-3 with TRBJ1-1; the D gene is possibly TRBD1 (6 bases). The V end lost 2 bases, the J end lost 5 bases, and 12 bases lay between the germline ends. Germline-derived CDR1 and CDR2 are ENHRY and SYGVKD. This CDR3 has 14 residues. Here the CDR3 DNA reads TGTGCCATCAGTGAGGGGAGGGGGGCGACTGAAGCTTTCTTT. Its translation is CAISEGRGATEAFF.

V usage is TRBV28 and J usage is TRBJ2-4; 7 bases align to TRBD1. The end of the DNA aligns better with TRBJ2-7, so the J call may be wrong. The CDR3 loop spans 15 amino acids. Germline V gives CDR1 MDHEN, CDR2 SYDVKM. In DNA, the CDR3 is TGTGCCAGCAGTTTATTGAGACAGGGCCACTACGAGCAGTACTTC. Its protein is CASSLLRQGHYEQYF.

Details on this clonotype: A junction boundary mismatches the germline segment, possibly from a read error. The chain combines TRBV5-1 with TRBJ2-7; 10 bases line up with TRBD1. Germline CDR1 is SGHRS and CDR2 is YFSETQ. The CDR3 has 15 amino acids. The CDR3, as DNA: TGTGCCAGCAGCTTAGACGGGACAGGGGCTTACGAGCAGTACTTC. Its protein is CASSLDGTGAYEQYF.

This chain connects TRBV20-1 to TRBJ2-2; 12 positions match TRBD2. Germline values: CDR1 DFQATT, CDR2 SNEGSKA (reference sequence). The CDR3 is 16 residues long. The J segment lost 5 bases and the V segment lost 3 bases, leaving 7 bases of the junction unmatched. CDR3 DNA sequence: TGCAGTGCTAGGAGTTCGACTAGCGGGGGAACCGGGGAGCTGTTTTTT. Amino acids: CSARSSTSGGTGELFF.

The chain joins TRBV7-2 to TRBJ1-1; TRBD1 matches 7 bases. Germline V lookup: CDR1 SGHTA, CDR2 FQGNSA. V lost 2 bases, J lost 4 bases, and 7 bases stayed unmatched. The CDR3 totals 15 residues. DNA for the CDR3: TGTGCCAGCAGCTTAAGTCCGACAGGGATCACTGAAGCTTTCTTT. Amino acid sequence: CASSLSPTGITEAFF.

This chain uses TRBV20-1 with TRBJ1-2; 7 bases fit TRBD1. The CDR3 runs 13 residues. V lost 2 bases, J lost 7 bases, and 7 bases stayed unmatched. CDR1 and CDR2 (germline): DFQATT, SNEGSKA (reference sequence). The CDR3 reads CSARRDRIRGYTF. CDR3 bases: TGCAGTGCTAGACGGGACAGAATACGTGGCTACACCTTC.

In DNA form, the CDR3 reads TGTGCCAGCAGCTTAACAAGTGGGCTGCCGGAGACCCAGTACTTC. It encodes CASSLTSGLPETQYF. The chain uses TRBV7-3 and TRBJ2-5; D remains unclear. The CDR3 covers 15 residues. Germline assignment: CDR1 SGHTA and CDR2 FQGTGA. Trimming left V 0 bases short and J 5 bases short, with 13 bases between.

The chain uses TRBV10-3 and TRBJ2-5, with D possibly matching TRBD2 (5 bases). Germline V lookup: CDR1 ENHRY, CDR2 SYGVKD. Trimming took off 3 bases at V and 4 bases at J, with 15 bases between the two ends. The CDR3 has 15 residues. Written as DNA, the CDR3 is TGTGCCATCAGTGACTTGGTAGCGCCCCGAGAGACCCAGTACTTC. Translation: CAISDLVAPRETQYF.

Many counts were recorded for this clonotype. This rearrangement joins TRBV24-1 to TRBJ2-4, with TRBD2 identical over 8 bases. The CDR3 sequence is 14 residues long. V gave up 5 bases and J gave up 7 bases; unmatched junction bases: 6. Germline loops: CDR1 KGHDR, CDR2 SFDVKD. This chain's CDR3 is CATSAGGGLNIQYF. Here the CDR3 DNA reads TGTGCCACCAGTGCGGGCGGGGGGTTGAACATTCAGTACTTC.

This chain connects TRBV28 to TRBJ2-1; TRBD2 agrees at 15 bases. Germline V gives CDR1 MDHEN, CDR2 SYDVKM. V shed 9 bases and J 3 bases; nucleotides not matched to a gene: 18. The CDR3 extends over 20 amino acids. In DNA, the CDR3 is TGTGCCAGTCAGCCATATCCCGGGACTAGCGGGGGGTCCCTCTACAATGAGCAGTTCTTC. Its translation: CASQPYPGTSGGSLYNEQFF.

This clonotype appeared once. Germline and junction disagree at one end, which may indicate a read error. The V call is TRBV7-7, the J call TRBJ2-1, with 12 bases lining up with TRBD1. CDR1 is SSHAT, CDR2 FNYEAQ, per germline (reference sequence). CDR3 size: 17 residues. The CDR3 DNA is TGTGCTAGCAGCGGCTCAGGGCGGGACAGGGGGCCGGATGAGCAGTTCTTC. The encoded protein is CASSGSGRDRGPDEQFF.

The V gene is TRBV6-6, the J gene TRBJ2-4; D is ambiguous. CDR3 length: 12 amino acids. V dropped 0 bases and J dropped 13 bases, with 10 bases sitting between them. Germline assignment: CDR1 MNHNY and CDR2 SVGAGI (reference sequence). Here the CDR3 DNA reads TGTGCCAGCAGTTACTCCAACGGAGAGCAGTACTTC. Amino acid sequence: CASSYSNGEQYF.

The chain links TRBV6-6 to TRBJ1-5; D is perhaps TRBD1 (5 bases). V lost 2 bases, J lost 15 bases, and 14 bases lay in between. Per the germline V gene, CDR1 is MNHNY and CDR2 is SVGAGI (reference sequence). This CDR3 comprises 12 residues. The CDR3 region has the DNA TGTGCCAGCAGTTACGTGCAGGGAGGTACGCATTTT. It translates to CASSYVQGGTHF.

The V call is TRBV2, the J call TRBJ2-2, with D possibly being TRBD2 (6 bases). V lost 5 bases and J 7 bases, leaving 14 bases between the germline ends. The germline V gene has CDR1 SNHLY and CDR2 FYNNEI. This CDR3 spans 14 amino acids. In nucleotides, the CDR3 is TGTGCCAGCAGTAGTCTGCAGGGAGGCGGGGAGCTGTTTTTT. Translated, it gives CASSSLQGGGELFF. Filled out from reference TRBV2 and TRBJ2-2, the complete variable domain reads EPEVTQTPSHQVTQMGQEVILRCVPISNHLYFYWYRQILGQKVEFLVSFYNNEISEKSEIFDDQFSVERPDGSNFTLKIRSTKLEDSAMYFCASSSLQGGGELFFGEGSRLTVL.

V is TRBV7-3 and J is TRBJ2-3; 10 bases are shared with TRBD1. The J segment lost 5 bases and the V segment lost 5 bases, leaving 13 bases of the junction unmatched. Germline V CDR1 and CDR2: SGHTA, FQGTGA. The CDR3 has 17 residues. The DNA of the CDR3 is TGTGCCAGCAGCCCGTATTGGGACAGGGGAGTGAAAGATACGCAGTATTTT. It specifies CASSPYWDRGVKDTQYF.

CDR3 in amino acids: CSARPLRQGSTEAFF. The CDR3 DNA reads TGCAGTGCTAGGCCCCTAAGACAGGGGTCGACTGAAGCTTTCTTT. The rearrangement joins TRBV20-1 to TRBJ1-1; TRBD1 matches 8 bases. CDR3 length: 15 residues. V was pared by 3 bases and J by 5 bases, with 11 bases of the junction left unmatched. Germline V gene lookup returns CDR1 DFQATT and CDR2 SNEGSKA (reference sequence).

This clonotype was observed a handful of times. J is TRBJ2-5 and V is TRBV13; 7 bases fit TRBD2. Germline V CDR1 and CDR2: PRHDT, FYEKMQ (reference sequence). V lost 3 bases to trimming and J lost 3 bases; unmatched junction nucleotides: 4. The CDR3 contains 14 residues. The CDR3 here is CASSLGTTEETQYF. The CDR3 DNA sequence: TGTGCCAGCAGCTTGGGGACTACCGAAGAGACCCAGTACTTC.

J is TRBJ1-5 and V is TRBV9; TRBD1 is a possible D gene (6 bases). V lost 5 bases and J 4 bases, leaving 16 bases between the germline ends. The germline CDR1 and CDR2 sequences are SGDLS and YYNGEE. The CDR3 covers 15 residues. The CDR3 protein is CASSVGTQANQPQHF. CDR3 sequence (DNA): TGTGCCAGCAGTGTCGGGACACAGGCTAATCAGCCCCAGCATTTT.